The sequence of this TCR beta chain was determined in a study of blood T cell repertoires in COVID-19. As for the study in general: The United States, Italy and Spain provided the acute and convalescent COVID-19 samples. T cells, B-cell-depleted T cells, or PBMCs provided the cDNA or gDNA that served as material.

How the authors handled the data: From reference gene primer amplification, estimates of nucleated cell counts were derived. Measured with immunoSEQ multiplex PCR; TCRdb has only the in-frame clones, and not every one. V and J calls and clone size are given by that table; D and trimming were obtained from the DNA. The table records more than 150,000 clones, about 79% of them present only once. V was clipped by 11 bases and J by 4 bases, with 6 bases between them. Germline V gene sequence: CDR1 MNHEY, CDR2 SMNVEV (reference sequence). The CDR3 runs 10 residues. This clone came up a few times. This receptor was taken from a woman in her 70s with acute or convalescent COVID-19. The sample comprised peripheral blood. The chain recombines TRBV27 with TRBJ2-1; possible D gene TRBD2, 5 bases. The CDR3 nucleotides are TGTGCCGCGGGTTACAATGAGCAGTTCTTC. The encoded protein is CAAGYNEQFF.